Each of the 18 T cell receptor beta chains below was sequenced from the same sample in a study of T cell repertoires in cytomegalovirus infection. TCRdb itself ran the reads through MiXCR, one entry per CDR3 protein. The sample lists about 490,000 distinct CDR3 sequences, roughly 10% seen once, with 10% in the top ten. The sequenced sample consisted of PBMCs. The receptors were sampled from a human donor in good health (CMV status not recorded). Some clones in this sample may be carry-over from other donors' samples.

Ten or more counts support this clonotype. The J gene is TRBJ2-7, the V gene TRBV7-6; 7 nucleotides agree with TRBD2. The J segment lost 7 bases and the V segment lost 3 bases, leaving 15 bases of the junction unmatched. The CDR3 extends over 16 amino acids. The V gene's germline CDR1 is SGHVS and CDR2 FNYEAQ. The CDR3 region has the DNA TGTGCCAGCAGCTTTTCCCCAGGACTAGGCGGGCGGGAGCAGTACTTC. Residues: CASSFSPGLGGREQYF.

This clonotype was counted at least ten times. The J gene is TRBJ1-1, the V gene TRBV7-2, with 8 bases lining up with TRBD1. Germline V gene data show CDR1 as SGHTA and CDR2 as FQGNSA. This CDR3 region has 15 residues. The trim removed 5 bases at V and 4 bases at J, leaving 9 bases unmatched. The DNA for the CDR3 is TGTGCCAGCAGCGCGAGGACAGGGACGAGCACTGAAGCTTTCTTT. Protein product: CASSARTGTSTEAFF. Based on the CDR3 plus reference TRBV7-2 and TRBJ1-1, the full variable domain is GAGVSQSPSNKVTEKGKDVELRCDPISGHTALYWYRQSLGQGLEFLIYFQGNSAPDKSGLPSDRFSAERTGGSVSTLTIQRTQQEDSAVYLCASSARTGTSTEAFFGQGTRLTVV.

This clonotype came up many times. The V call is TRBV5-1, the J call TRBJ2-2, with 12 bases fitting TRBD1. Germline V CDR1 and CDR2: SGHRS, YFSETQ. The CDR3 is made up of 16 amino acids. Trimming cost V 4 bases and J 4 bases; bases outside gene matches: 5. CDR3 protein: CASSTGDRGRTGELFF. CDR3 DNA: TGCGCCAGCAGCACGGGGGACAGGGGGCGCACCGGGGAGCTGTTTTTT.

This clonotype occurred many times. The chain recombines TRBV15 with TRBJ2-7; 9 bases are a match to TRBD2. Germline CDR1 LNHNV, CDR2 YYDKDF (reference sequence). The CDR3 extends over 18 amino acids. Trimming at V came to 1 base and at J to 6 bases, leaving 16 bases not matched to a gene. In DNA form, the CDR3 reads TGTGCCACCAGCAGAGGGCGAAGGGGGCTAGCGGGAAGCGGCGAGCAGTACTTC. Translated, it gives CATSRGRRGLAGSGEQYF.

This clonotype was counted between two and nine times. This chain connects TRBV2 to TRBJ1-6; D gene unclear. The germline V gene has CDR1 SNHLY and CDR2 FYNNEI. The length of the CDR3 is 14 residues. V dropped 8 bases and J dropped 7 bases, with 15 bases sitting between them. The CDR3 sequence is CASWLDGSNSPLHF. In nucleotides, the CDR3 is TGTGCCAGCTGGCTGGACGGTTCCAATTCACCCCTCCACTTT.

This chain uses TRBV10-3 with TRBJ1-5; possibly TRBD1 for D (5 bases). Germline assignment: CDR1 ENHRY and CDR2 SYGVKD. The ends were cut back, 9 bases at V and 2 bases at J, with 5 bases in the middle. There are 11 residues in the CDR3. The CDR3 DNA reads as TGTGCCATAGGGGGCAATCAGCCCCAGCATTTT. Its translation: CAIGGNQPQHF.

This clonotype was detected ten times or more. The chain employs TRBV12-5 and TRBJ1-4; D not resolved. Per germline, CDR1 LGHNT and CDR2 FRNRAP. The ends were cut back, 5 bases at V and 8 bases at J, with 15 bases in the middle. The CDR3 sequence is 14 residues long. Written as DNA, the CDR3 is TGTGCTAGTGGTCCCCGGGTCCTCGGGGAAAAACTGTTTTTT. This sequence encodes CASGPRVLGEKLFF.

Many counts were recorded for this clonotype. The chain uses TRBV12-3 or TRBV12-4 and TRBJ2-1; 13 bases fit TRBD2. Trimming removed 2 bases from V and 5 bases from J; junction bases left unmatched: 9. The CDR3 is 18 residues long. The CDR3 nucleotides read TGTGCCAGCAGTTTAATGGTCAGGACTAGCGGGGGCCACAATGAGCAGTTCTTC. It yields the protein CASSLMVRTSGGHNEQFF.

This clonotype was observed at least ten times. The J gene is TRBJ2-2, the V gene TRBV12-3 or TRBV12-4, with TRBD2 as a possible D gene (5 bases). This CDR3 is 13 amino acids long. Trimming took 3 bases from V and 5 from J, leaving 7 bases between them. The CDR3 nucleotides are TGTGCCAGCAGTTTCCAGCGGACCGGGGAGCTGTTTTTT. Translated, it gives CASSFQRTGELFF.

This clonotype has ten or more counts. V and J are TRBV7-8 and TRBJ2-7; D perhaps matches TRBD1 (6 bases). The length of the CDR3 is 14 residues. Trimming cost V 3 bases and J 1 base, with 10 bases left between them. The germline V gene encodes CDR1 SGHVS and CDR2 FQNEAQ. The CDR3 bases are TGTGCCAGCAGCTTCAGCCAGGGGTCCTACGAGCAGTACTTC. Translated, it gives CASSFSQGSYEQYF.

This chain joins TRBV2 and TRBJ1-1; D is unresolved. The CDR3 length is 14 residues. From germline, CDR1 is SNHLY and CDR2 FYNNEI. V lost 8 bases to trimming and J lost 1 base, with 14 bases between them. The CDR3 sequence: CASGLDLGNTEAFF. The CDR3 nucleotides read TGTGCCAGCGGACTAGACTTGGGGAACACTGAAGCTTTCTTT. Together with reference TRBV2 and TRBJ1-1, the CDR3 gives the full variable domain: EPEVTQTPSHQVTQMGQEVILRCVPISNHLYFYWYRQILGQKVEFLVSFYNNEISEKSEIFDDQFSVERPDGSNFTLKIRSTKLEDSAMYFCASGLDLGNTEAFFGQGTRLTVV.

This clonotype was counted a few times. This sequence joins TRBV29-1 and TRBJ1-2, with TRBD1 as a possible D gene (6 bases). Germline V CDR1 and CDR2: SQVTM, ANQGSEA. Trimming left V 0 bases short and J 8 bases short, with 16 bases between. The CDR3 has 14 amino acids. CDR3 in amino acids: CSVEDKGGAGGYTF. The CDR3 coding sequence is TGCAGCGTTGAAGATAAGGGGGGAGCCGGAGGCTACACCTTC.

The sample holds a few counts of this clonotype. This chain joins TRBV19 and TRBJ2-7; tentatively, D is TRBD1 (6 bases). The CDR3 is made up of 17 amino acids. The germline V gene encodes CDR1 LNHDA and CDR2 SQIVND (reference sequence). The ends were cut back, 5 bases at V and 1 base at J, with 21 bases in the middle. CDR3: CASSSLVRDKFSYEQYF. The DNA for the CDR3 is TGTGCCAGTAGTTCTCTGGTCCGGGACAAATTTTCCTACGAGCAGTACTTC.

This clonotype has more than one count but fewer than ten. V is TRBV10-3 and J is TRBJ2-5; TRBD1 aligns across 9 bases. The V segment lost 3 bases and the J segment 4 bases; nucleotides outside the gene matches: 6. CDR3 length: 15 residues. Germline V CDR1 and CDR2: ENHRY, SYGVKD. CDR3 bases: TGTGCCATCAGTGAAGGGACAGGGCGTGGAGAGACCCAGTACTTC. Amino acid sequence: CAISEGTGRGETQYF.

This clonotype was found a few times. This chain joins TRBV14 and TRBJ2-1; 8 bases are a match to TRBD1. Germline values: CDR1 SGHDN, CDR2 FVKESK. This CDR3 spans 14 amino acids. V was clipped by 4 bases and J by 4 bases; unmatched bases: 3. The CDR3 loop is CASSPRQGYNEQFF. CDR3 bases: TGTGCCAGCAGCCCTCGACAGGGGTACAATGAGCAGTTCTTC.

This clonotype was picked up many times. The chain is built from TRBV11-2 and TRBJ1-1, with a weak D call TRBD1 (5 bases). The germline gives CDR1 SGHAT, CDR2 FQNNGV. V was cut by 0 bases and J by 0 bases, with 14 bases left in between. This CDR3 has 17 amino acids. The CDR3 loop reads CASSLDQGQYLNTEAFF. The CDR3 nucleotides read TGTGCCAGCAGCTTAGATCAAGGACAATACCTGAACACTGAAGCTTTCTTT.

This clonotype was counted between two and nine times. This chain connects TRBV11-2 to TRBJ2-2; 8 bases fit TRBD2. The germline gives CDR1 SGHAT, CDR2 FQNNGV. The J segment lost 3 bases and the V segment lost 7 bases, leaving 10 bases of the junction unmatched. CDR3 length: 16 residues. CDR3 loop: CASTHLGGGDTGELFF. The CDR3 nucleotides read TGTGCCAGCACCCACCTCGGGGGGGGGGACACCGGGGAGCTGTTTTTT. Based on the CDR3 plus reference TRBV11-2 and TRBJ2-2, the full variable domain is EAGVAQSPRYKIIEKRQSVAFWCNPISGHATLYWYQQILGQGPKLLIQFQNNGVVDDSQLPKDRFSAERLKGVDSTLKIQPAKLEDSAVYLCASTHLGGGDTGELFFGEGSRLTVL.

This clonotype was recorded at least ten times. This chain uses TRBV7-9 with TRBJ2-1, with D possibly being TRBD1 (5 bases). With 4 bases removed from V and 5 bases from J, the gap between germline ends came to 12 bases. Germline assignment: CDR1 SEHNR and CDR2 FQNEAQ (reference sequence). This CDR3 region has 14 residues. The CDR3: CASSSEQTDNEQFF. In DNA, the CDR3 is TGTGCCAGCAGCTCGGAACAGACAGACAATGAGCAGTTCTTC. The whole variable domain, remainder taken from reference TRBV7-9 and TRBJ2-1, is DTGVSQNPRHKITKRGQNVTFRCDPISEHNRLYWYRQTLGQGPEFLTYFQNEAQLEKSRLLSDRFSAERPKGSFSTLEIQRTEQGDSAMYLCASSSEQTDNEQFFGPGTRLTVL.